This T cell receptor (beta chain) was sequenced during a study of blood T cells in healthy people across ages. The CDR3 contains 11 residues. Trimming took 3 bases from V and 7 from J, leaving 4 bases between them. The use of a sample-barcoded 5' primer and a J-beta primer mix characterized a second PCR of roughly 7 to 11 cycles. TCRdb analysed the 5' RACE reads with MiXCR anew, one entry per CDR3 protein. The sample consists of 700,000 or so distinct CDR3 sequences, roughly 20% of them appearing once. Sequencing used blood. This TCR derives from a man between 70 and 80 years old in good health. The chain has TRBV12-3 or TRBV12-4 and TRBJ1-3; no clear D. CDR3 residues: CASSFLNTIYF. The CDR3 DNA reads TGTGCCAGCAGTTTCCTGAACACCATATATTTT.